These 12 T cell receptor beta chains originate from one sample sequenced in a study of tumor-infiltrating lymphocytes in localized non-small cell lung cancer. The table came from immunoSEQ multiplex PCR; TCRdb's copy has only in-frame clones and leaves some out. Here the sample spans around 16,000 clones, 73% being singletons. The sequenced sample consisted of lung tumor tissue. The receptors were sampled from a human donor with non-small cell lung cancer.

The CDR3 nucleotides read TGTGCCTGGAGTCAAGACTACGAGCAGTACTTC. Translating it yields CAWSQDYEQYF. This chain connects TRBV30 to TRBJ2-5; no reliable D call. The J call may not be correct, given that the DNA end is closer to TRBJ2-7. Looked up from germline, CDR1 is GTSNPN and CDR2 is SVGIG (reference sequence). The CDR3 has 11 amino acids.

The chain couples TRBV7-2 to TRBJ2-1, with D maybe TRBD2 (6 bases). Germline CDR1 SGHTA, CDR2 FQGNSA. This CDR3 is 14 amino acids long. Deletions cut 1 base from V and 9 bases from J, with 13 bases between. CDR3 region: CASSLVSGVSEQFF. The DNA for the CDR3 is TGTGCCAGCAGCTTAGTTTCGGGGGTGAGTGAGCAGTTCTTC.

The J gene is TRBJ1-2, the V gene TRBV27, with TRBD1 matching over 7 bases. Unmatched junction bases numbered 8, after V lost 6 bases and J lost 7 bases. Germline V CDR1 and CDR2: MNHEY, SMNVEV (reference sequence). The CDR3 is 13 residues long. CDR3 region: CASSQPGQVGYTF. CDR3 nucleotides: TGTGCCAGCAGCCAGCCTGGACAGGTTGGCTACACCTTC.

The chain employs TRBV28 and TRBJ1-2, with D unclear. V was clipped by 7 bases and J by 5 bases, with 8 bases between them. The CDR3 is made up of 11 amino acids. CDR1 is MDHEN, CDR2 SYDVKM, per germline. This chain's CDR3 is CASTTMYGYTF. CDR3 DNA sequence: TGTGCCAGCACCACTATGTATGGCTACACCTTC.

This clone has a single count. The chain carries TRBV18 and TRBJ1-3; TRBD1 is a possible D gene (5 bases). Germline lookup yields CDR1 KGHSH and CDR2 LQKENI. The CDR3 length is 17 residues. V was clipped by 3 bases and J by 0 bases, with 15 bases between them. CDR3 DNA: TGTGCCAGCTCACCGGGAGAGGGGCTCAACTCTGGAAACACCATATATTTT. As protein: CASSPGEGLNSGNTIYF. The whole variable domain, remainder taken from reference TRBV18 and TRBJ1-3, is NAGVMQNPRHLVRRRGQEARLRCSPMKGHSHVYWYRQLPEEGLKFMVYLQKENIIDESGMPKERFSAEFPKEGPSILRIQQVVRGDSAAYFCASSPGEGLNSGNTIYFGEGSWLTVV.

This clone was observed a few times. The CDR3 region is CASSHLGENQPQHF. DNA for the CDR3: TGTGCCAGCAGCCACCTCGGGGAGAATCAGCCCCAGCATTTT. This chain connects TRBV7-9 to TRBJ1-5, with D uncertain. V lost 5 bases to trimming and J lost 4 bases, with 12 bases between them. The V gene's germline CDR1 is SEHNR and CDR2 FQNEAQ (reference sequence). The CDR3 totals 14 residues.

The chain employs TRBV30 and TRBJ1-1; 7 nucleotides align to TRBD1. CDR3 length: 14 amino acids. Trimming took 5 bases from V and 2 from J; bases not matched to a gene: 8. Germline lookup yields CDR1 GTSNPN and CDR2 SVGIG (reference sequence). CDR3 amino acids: CAWGTAYLNTEAFF. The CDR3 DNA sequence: TGTGCCTGGGGGACAGCCTACCTTAACACTGAAGCTTTCTTT.

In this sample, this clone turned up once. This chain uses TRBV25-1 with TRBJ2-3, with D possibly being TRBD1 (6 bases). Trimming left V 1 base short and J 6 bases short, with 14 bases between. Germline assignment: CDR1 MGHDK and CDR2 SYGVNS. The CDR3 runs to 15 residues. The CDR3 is CASSEWVRGWDTQYF. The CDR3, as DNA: TGTGCCAGCAGTGAATGGGTGAGGGGGTGGGATACGCAGTATTTT.

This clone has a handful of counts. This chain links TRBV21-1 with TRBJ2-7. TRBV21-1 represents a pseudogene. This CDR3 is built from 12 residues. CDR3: CASSKVPYEQYF. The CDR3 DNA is TGTGCCAGCAGCAAGGTCCCCTACGAGCAGTACTTC.

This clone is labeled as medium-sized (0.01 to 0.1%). The CDR3 DNA reads TGTGCCAGCAGTTCGCTCATACAGGGGAGAAGAAACACCATATATTTT. Protein sequence: CASSSLIQGRRNTIYF. The V and J genes are TRBV28 and TRBJ1-3; 7 bases agree with TRBD1. Trimming took 4 bases from V and 5 from J; bases not matched to a gene: 11. This CDR3 spans 16 amino acids. The germline V gene has CDR1 MDHEN and CDR2 SYDVKM.

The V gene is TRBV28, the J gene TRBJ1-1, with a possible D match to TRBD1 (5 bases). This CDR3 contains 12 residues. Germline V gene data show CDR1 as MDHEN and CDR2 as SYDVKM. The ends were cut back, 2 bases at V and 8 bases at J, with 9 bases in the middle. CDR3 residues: CASSLAREEAFF. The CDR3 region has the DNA TGTGCCAGCAGTTTAGCCAGGGAAGAAGCTTTCTTT.

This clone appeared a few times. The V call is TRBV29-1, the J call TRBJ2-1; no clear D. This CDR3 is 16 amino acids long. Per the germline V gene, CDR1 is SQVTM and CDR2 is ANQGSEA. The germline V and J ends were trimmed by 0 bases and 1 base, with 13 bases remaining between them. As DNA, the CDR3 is TGCAGCGTTGAAGATTTCGTCGAGCGATCCTACAATGAGCAGTTCTTC. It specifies CSVEDFVERSYNEQFF.